The 18 T cell receptor beta chains below come from one sample, sequenced in a study of neurological immune-mediated disorders. TCRdb re-analysed the 5' RACE reads in MiXCR, keeping a single row per CDR3 protein. The sample lists about 87,000 distinct CDR3 sequences; under 4.5% were seen once. Sequencing was carried out using PBMCs. These receptors were taken from a woman between 45 and 65 years old with multiple sclerosis.

This clonotype showed up many times. The genes are TRBV11-2 and TRBJ1-5, with 7 bases aligning to TRBD1. The ends lost 5 bases at V and 7 bases at J; junction bases unmatched: 5. The germline V gene encodes CDR1 SGHAT and CDR2 FQNNGV. CDR3 length: 13 amino acids. This CDR3 is CASSQGGLQPQHF. The CDR3 DNA reads as TGTGCCAGCAGCCAGGGGGGGTTGCAGCCCCAGCATTTT. Filled out from reference TRBV11-2 and TRBJ1-5, the complete variable domain reads EAGVAQSPRYKIIEKRQSVAFWCNPISGHATLYWYQQILGQGPKLLIQFQNNGVVDDSQLPKDRFSAERLKGVDSTLKIQPAKLEDSAVYLCASSQGGLQPQHFGDGTRLSIL.

This clonotype showed up many times. The CDR3 DNA sequence: TGTGCCAGCAGTCCCGGGGACTCAGATACGCAGTATTTT. It is translated as CASSPGDSDTQYF. J is TRBJ2-3 and V is TRBV12-3 or TRBV12-4, with D perhaps TRBD2 (6 bases). Trimming pared 5 bases from V and 4 bases from J, leaving 10 bases between. This CDR3 region has 13 residues.

This clonotype was found many times. The chain carries TRBV15 and TRBJ1-3; D remains unclear. This CDR3 has 17 residues. The V end lost 3 bases, the J end lost 1 base, and 16 bases lay between the germline ends. The germline V gene has CDR1 LNHNV and CDR2 YYDKDF (reference sequence). The CDR3 bases are TGTGCCACCAGCAGCCACCCCCTGAGGGATTCTGGAAACACCATATATTTT. Encoded protein: CATSSHPLRDSGNTIYF.

This clonotype was recorded many times. The rearrangement links TRBV5-1 to TRBJ1-6; tentative D call: TRBD1 (6 bases). The V end lost 1 base, the J end lost 5 bases, and 10 bases lay between the germline ends. The CDR3 consists of 15 residues. CDR1 and CDR2 from the germline V gene are SGHRS and YFSETQ. The CDR3 nucleotides read TGCGCCAGCAGCTTGCCAGGGGACAATAATTCACCCCTCCACTTT. Translation: CASSLPGDNNSPLHF. The full variable domain, rest sourced from reference TRBV5-1 and TRBJ1-6, is KAGVTQTPRYLIKTRGQQVTLSCSPISGHRSVSWYQQTPGQGLQFLFEYFSETQRNKGNFPGRFSGRQFSNSRSEMNVSTLELGDSALYLCASSLPGDNNSPLHFGNGTRLTVT.

This clonotype has more than one count but fewer than ten. This chain joins TRBV6-5 and TRBJ1-5; D not certain. The CDR3 runs 13 residues. Deletions cut 6 bases from V and 7 bases from J, with 13 bases between. Germline values: CDR1 MNHEY, CDR2 SVGAGI. The CDR3 nucleotides read TGTGCCAGCAGGCGCCGGCCAAACCAGCCCCAGCATTTT. Protein sequence: CASRRRPNQPQHF.

By its share, this clonotype is medium-sized (0.01 to 0.1%). The gene calls are TRBV12-3 or TRBV12-4 and TRBJ2-5; 7 nucleotides line up with TRBD1. V shed 2 bases and J 5 bases; nucleotides not matched to a gene: 5. CDR3 length equals 14 residues. CDR3 sequence: CASSLKGAVETQYF. The CDR3 DNA sequence: TGTGCCAGCAGTTTAAAGGGGGCGGTGGAGACCCAGTACTTC.

This clonotype was picked up many times. The chain couples TRBV9 to TRBJ1-6, with no clear D. The CDR3 sequence is 15 residues long. Germline CDR1 reads SGDLS; CDR2 reads YYNGEE. The V and J ends lost 2 bases and 5 bases respectively, with 11 bases between them. CDR3 nucleotide sequence: TGTGCCAGCAGCGTGAATCAGAGAAATAATTCACCCCTCCACTTT. The encoded protein is CASSVNQRNNSPLHF. The full variable domain, in which reference TRBV9 and TRBJ1-6 provide the parts outside the CDR3, is DSGVTQTPKHLITATGQRVTLRCSPRSGDLSVYWYQQSLDQGLQFLIQYYNGEERAKGNILERFSAQQFPDLHSELNLSSLELGDSALYFCASSVNQRNNSPLHFGNGTRLTVT.

This clonotype was detected many times. The J gene is TRBJ2-1, the V gene TRBV20-1; 13 positions agree with TRBD2. With 3 bases clipped from V and 5 bases from J, the junction kept 7 bases outside the gene matches. Germline V gene sequence: CDR1 DFQATT, CDR2 SNEGSKA (reference sequence). The CDR3 has 16 amino acids. CDR3 coding DNA: TGCAGTGCTAGCCTGGGACTAGCGGGACGTGACAATGAGCAGTTCTTC. Its protein product is CSASLGLAGRDNEQFF.

This clonotype appeared many times. This chain joins TRBV7-9 and TRBJ2-7; D gene unclear. The CDR3 runs to 13 residues. Deletions cut 2 bases from V and 6 bases from J, with 11 bases between. CDR1 is SEHNR and CDR2 is FQNEAQ in the germline V gene (reference sequence). CDR3 loop: CASSLLRPGEQYF. The CDR3 DNA follows: TGTGCCAGCAGCTTATTACGACCAGGCGAGCAGTACTTC.

This clonotype has only a few counts. This may come from a read error, since a much larger clone is one base off. The chain links TRBV9 to TRBJ2-2, with 7 bases aligning to TRBD1. CDR1 is SGDLS, CDR2 YYNGEE, per germline. J was trimmed by 0 bases and V by 6 bases; bases with no gene match: 8. The CDR3 loop spans 16 amino acids. The CDR3 DNA is TGTGCCAGCACCCAGAACGGGACAGCGAACACCGGGGAGCTGTTTTTT. Translating gives CASTQNGTANTGELFF.

This clonotype was found many times. The chain employs TRBV7-9 and TRBJ2-1; a possible D gene is TRBD2 (5 bases). The CDR3 spans 17 residues. V was clipped by 5 bases and J by 5 bases, with 22 bases between them. Germline loops: CDR1 SEHNR, CDR2 FQNEAQ (reference sequence). The CDR3, as DNA: TGTGCCAGCAGCCCCCCGTGGGGATCGGACTGGGACAATGAGCAGTTCTTC. Protein sequence: CASSPPWGSDWDNEQFF.

Many counts were recorded for this clonotype. This rearrangement joins TRBV3-1 to TRBJ2-7; D gene unclear. The CDR3 length is 14 residues. Trimming shortened V by 2 bases and J by 6 bases, and 14 bases separated the two germline ends. Germline-derived CDR1 and CDR2 are LGHDT and YNNKEL (reference sequence). The CDR3 sequence is CASSQWPRSGEQYF. The CDR3 bases are TGTGCCAGCAGCCAATGGCCGCGCTCTGGCGAGCAGTACTTC.

This clonotype was picked up a small number of times. This could be a read error, since a much larger clone is one nucleotide away. The chain has TRBV29-1 and TRBJ1-5, with 8 bases fitting TRBD1. Germline CDR1 and CDR2: SQVTM and ANQGSEA. There are 13 residues in the CDR3. CDR3 protein: CSVGQGRNQPQNF. For the CDR3, the DNA is TGCAGCGTTGGACAGGGGCGAAATCAGCCCCAGAATTTT. The whole variable domain, remainder taken from reference TRBV29-1 and TRBJ1-5, is SAVISQKPSRDICQRGTSLTIQCQVDSQVTMMFWYRQQPGQSLTLIATANQGSEATYESGFVIDKFPISRPNLTFSTLTVSNMSPEDSSIYLCSVGQGRNQPQNFGDGTRLSIL.

This clonotype was found many times. The J gene is TRBJ2-1, the V gene TRBV20-1, with D possibly matching TRBD2 (5 bases). CDR3 length equals 12 residues. The germline CDR1 and CDR2 sequences are DFQATT and SNEGSKA (reference sequence). V lost 0 bases and J 10 bases, leaving 10 bases between the germline ends. CDR3 in amino acids: CSARDEGHEQFF. The DNA for the CDR3 is TGCAGTGCTAGAGACGAGGGTCACGAGCAGTTCTTC.

There are a few counts of this clonotype. V gene TRBV20-1 combines with J gene TRBJ1-2; no clear D. The CDR3 loop spans 11 amino acids. V shed 3 bases and J shed 7 bases, with 9 bases lying between them. From germline, CDR1 is DFQATT and CDR2 SNEGSKA (reference sequence). The CDR3 region has the DNA TGCAGTGCTAGGGCCCCTTTTGGCTACACCTTC. This gives the protein CSARAPFGYTF.

This clonotype was detected ten times or more. This sequence joins TRBV6-2 or TRBV6-3 and TRBJ1-5; 7 nucleotides match TRBD1. V gave up 6 bases and J gave up 0 bases; unmatched junction bases: 5. CDR3 length: 15 amino acids. Per germline, CDR1 MNHEY and CDR2 SVGEGT. This CDR3 reads CASRLGQFSNQPQHF. CDR3 nucleotide sequence: TGTGCCAGCAGACTGGGACAGTTTAGCAATCAGCCCCAGCATTTT.

Many counts were recorded for this clonotype. The CDR3 nucleotides are TGCGCCAGCAAAGAAGGGAACAGGCCCTACGAGCAGTACTTC. Protein product: CASKEGNRPYEQYF. The chain links TRBV5-1 to TRBJ2-7; the D gene is possibly TRBD1 (5 bases). V was trimmed by 6 bases and J by 2 bases, leaving 15 bases between them. The V gene's germline CDR1 is SGHRS and CDR2 YFSETQ. This CDR3 spans 14 amino acids. The full variable domain, its missing parts supplied by reference TRBV5-1 and TRBJ2-7, is KAGVTQTPRYLIKTRGQQVTLSCSPISGHRSVSWYQQTPGQGLQFLFEYFSETQRNKGNFPGRFSGRQFSNSRSEMNVSTLELGDSALYLCASKEGNRPYEQYFGPGTRLTVT.

This clonotype came up many times. The chain carries TRBV5-1 and TRBJ1-1, with TRBD1 identical over 8 bases. V lost 0 bases to trimming and J lost 5 bases; unmatched junction nucleotides: 12. Germline-derived CDR1 and CDR2 are SGHRS and YFSETQ. This CDR3 region has 17 residues. This CDR3 is CASSLGTGSSSTTEAFF. The CDR3 nucleotides read TGCGCCAGCAGCTTGGGGACAGGGAGTAGCTCTACGACTGAAGCTTTCTTT.